This T cell receptor (beta chain) appears in the sequencing data of a study of T cell responses to AZD1222 COVID-19 vaccine. Findings and limits, study-wide: Unmutated variant regions reportedly attract nearly half of all spike-specific TCRs. The number of AZD1222 recipients seropositive at baseline was only five or six.

Assay used: immunoSEQ multiplex PCR; TCRdb lists only in-frame clones, some missing. The sample contains over 150,000 clones, roughly 90% of which appear only once. Turning to this clone: Its antigen is as yet unknown.

Trimming at V came to 2 bases and at J to 8 bases, leaving 6 bases not matched to a gene. The CDR3 contains 14 residues. Germline loops: CDR1 LGHDT, CDR2 YNNKEL (reference sequence). The sequence was obtained from an adult in good health. The sample was peripheral blood, taken on day 0 of AZD1222 vaccination. The rearrangement links TRBV3-1 (or the pseudogene TRBV3-2) to TRBJ2-1, with 7 bases matching TRBD1. The CDR3 coding sequence is TGTGCCAGCAGCCAAAGACAGGGATCGGATGAGCAGTTCTTC. Its protein product is CASSQRQGSDEQFF.